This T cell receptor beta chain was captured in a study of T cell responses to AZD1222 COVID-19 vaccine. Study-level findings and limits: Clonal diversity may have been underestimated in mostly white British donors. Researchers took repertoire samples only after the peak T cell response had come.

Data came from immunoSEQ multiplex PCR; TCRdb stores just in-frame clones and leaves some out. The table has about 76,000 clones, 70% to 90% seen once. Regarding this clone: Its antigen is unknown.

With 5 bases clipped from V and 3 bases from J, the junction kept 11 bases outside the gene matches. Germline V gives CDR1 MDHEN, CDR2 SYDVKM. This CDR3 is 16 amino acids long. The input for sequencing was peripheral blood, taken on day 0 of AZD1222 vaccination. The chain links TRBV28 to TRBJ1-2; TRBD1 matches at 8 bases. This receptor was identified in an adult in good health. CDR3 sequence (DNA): TGTGCCAGCAGTCGGACAGGGCCAAGAGGGGACTATGGCTACACCTTC. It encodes CASSRTGPRGDYGYTF.